The rows below give T cell receptor beta chains drawn from one sample of a study of T cells after posttransplantation cyclophosphamide. The method was immunoSEQ multiplex PCR; TCRdb's version includes in-frame clones alone and lacks a portion of them. The record shows 40,000 or so clones for this sample, with no singletons present. The sample taken for sequencing was PBMCs. The receptors were sampled from a man aged 25 to 45 in good health and a related stem cell transplant donor. CDR3s include the opening cysteine and the closing phenylalanine or tryptophan. A D gene is named only where the DNA matches it firmly.

j_gene: TRBJ1-1; v_gene: TRBV5-1; d_gene: TRBD1; CDR3aa: CASSLEQGSEAFF
j_gene: TRBJ2-5; v_gene: TRBV5-1; d_gene: TRBD2; CDR3aa: CASSLAGGFQETQYF
j_gene: TRBJ1-5; v_gene: TRBV19; d_gene: TRBD1; CDR3aa: CASTRGPVRNQPQHF
j_gene: TRBJ1-6; v_gene: TRBV19; d_gene: TRBD1; CDR3aa: CASSDRVGSPLHF
j_gene: TRBJ2-7; v_gene: TRBV5-1; d_gene: TRBD1; CDR3aa: CASSRDRVSEQYF
j_gene: TRBJ2-3; v_gene: TRBV12-3/TRBV12-4; d_gene: TRBD1; CDR3aa: CASSPRGQGTTQYF
j_gene: TRBJ1-2; v_gene: TRBV6-6; d_gene: TRBD1; CDR3aa: CASRWDSSFNGYTF
j_gene: TRBJ2-3; v_gene: TRBV7-8; d_gene: .; CDR3aa: CASSLTVSQSSTDTQYF
j_gene: TRBJ2-3; v_gene: TRBV7-9; d_gene: .; CDR3aa: CASSFVGLAGADTQYF
j_gene: TRBJ1-5; v_gene: TRBV7-9; d_gene: .; CDR3aa: CASSLGQGYSNQPQHF
j_gene: TRBJ2-2; v_gene: TRBV6-6; d_gene: TRBD2; CDR3aa: CASTPRGGATGELFF
j_gene: TRBJ2-4; v_gene: TRBV6-2/TRBV6-3; d_gene: TRBD2; CDR3aa: CASSPRLAGGLNIQYF
j_gene: TRBJ2-1; v_gene: TRBV19; d_gene: .; CDR3aa: CASREMESSKGQFF
j_gene: TRBJ1-1; v_gene: TRBV6-1; d_gene: .; CDR3aa: CASSRQGAEAFF
j_gene: TRBJ1-2; v_gene: TRBV19; d_gene: TRBD1; CDR3aa: CASFGGQDYGYTF
j_gene: TRBJ1-6; v_gene: TRBV5-4; d_gene: .; CDR3aa: CASRITGPNSPLHF
j_gene: TRBJ2-7; v_gene: TRBV6-6; d_gene: .; CDR3aa: CASGRGTYEQYF
j_gene: TRBJ1-1; v_gene: TRBV27; d_gene: .; CDR3aa: CASRTYTETAFF
j_gene: TRBJ2-3; v_gene: TRBV4-3; d_gene: TRBD2; CDR3aa: CASSQDSGGATDTQYF
j_gene: TRBJ2-1; v_gene: TRBV28; d_gene: .; CDR3aa: CASSPGGSYNEQFF
j_gene: TRBJ1-5; v_gene: TRBV4-1; d_gene: .; CDR3aa: CASSQMGGGNQPQHF
j_gene: TRBJ2-1; v_gene: TRBV7-2; d_gene: .; CDR3aa: CASSRGLINEQFF
j_gene: TRBJ2-4; v_gene: TRBV12-3/TRBV12-4; d_gene: TRBD1; CDR3aa: CASSLGTGVPQYF
j_gene: TRBJ2-1; v_gene: TRBV6-1; d_gene: .; CDR3aa: CAGDDRIGEQFF
j_gene: TRBJ2-7; v_gene: TRBV5-1; d_gene: TRBD2; CDR3aa: CASSVSAGGGSYEQYF
j_gene: TRBJ2-1; v_gene: TRBV28; d_gene: TRBD2; CDR3aa: CAGRAAGVNLINEQFF
j_gene: TRBJ2-2; v_gene: TRBV19; d_gene: TRBD2; CDR3aa: CASSIETSGGPNTGELFF
j_gene: TRBJ2-2; v_gene: TRBV11-3; d_gene: .; CDR3aa: CASSSDRANTGELFF
j_gene: TRBJ1-1; v_gene: TRBV6-6; d_gene: .; CDR3aa: CASSYPGENTEAFF
j_gene: TRBJ1-1; v_gene: TRBV9; d_gene: .; CDR3aa: CASSVAVGAAEAFF
j_gene: TRBJ2-7; v_gene: TRBV7-8; d_gene: .; CDR3aa: CASSLDGSEQYF
j_gene: TRBJ2-6; v_gene: TRBV2; d_gene: TRBD1; CDR3aa: CASRERGLLSSGANVLTF
j_gene: TRBJ1-1; v_gene: TRBV4-3; d_gene: TRBD1; CDR3aa: CASSQELVGTGPQGNTEAFF
j_gene: TRBJ2-1; v_gene: TRBV7-7; d_gene: TRBD2; CDR3aa: CASSGEAGGYNEQFF
j_gene: TRBJ1-4; v_gene: TRBV28; d_gene: .; CDR3aa: CASSPPGVHEKLFF
j_gene: TRBJ1-2; v_gene: TRBV20-1; d_gene: TRBD1; CDR3aa: CSAVTGAGYTF
j_gene: TRBJ2-1; v_gene: TRBV9; d_gene: TRBD1; CDR3aa: CASSPRQGVDNEQFF
j_gene: TRBJ2-3; v_gene: TRBV24-1; d_gene: .; CDR3aa: CATSAAGNTDTQYF
j_gene: TRBJ1-2; v_gene: TRBV28; d_gene: TRBD1; CDR3aa: CASSLSGTGDYGYTF
j_gene: TRBJ2-7; v_gene: TRBV19; d_gene: TRBD1; CDR3aa: CASKQGGAPYEQYF
j_gene: TRBJ2-5; v_gene: TRBV5-1; d_gene: TRBD2; CDR3aa: CASSRTGTSKETQYF
j_gene: TRBJ2-3; v_gene: TRBV7-9; d_gene: .; CDR3aa: CASSLSGITSTDTQYF
j_gene: TRBJ1-6; v_gene: TRBV5-1; d_gene: TRBD1; CDR3aa: CASSSTQGRNSPLHF
j_gene: TRBJ2-1; v_gene: TRBV9; d_gene: TRBD2; CDR3aa: CASSSGTSGGANEQFF
j_gene: TRBJ1-3; v_gene: TRBV7-8; d_gene: TRBD1; CDR3aa: CASSPATGIGNTIYF
j_gene: TRBJ2-4; v_gene: TRBV6-5; d_gene: .; CDR3aa: CASSYPQGAKNIQYF
j_gene: TRBJ2-5; v_gene: TRBV7-2; d_gene: .; CDR3aa: CASSSEGVWETQYF
j_gene: TRBJ2-1; v_gene: TRBV12-3/TRBV12-4; d_gene: .; CDR3aa: CASTLRRAGSSEQFF
j_gene: TRBJ2-3; v_gene: TRBV2; d_gene: .; CDR3aa: CASRVDDTRADTQYF
j_gene: TRBJ1-4; v_gene: TRBV19; d_gene: .; CDR3aa: CASSPGGGGEKLFF
j_gene: TRBJ2-5; v_gene: TRBV5-1; d_gene: TRBD2; CDR3aa: CASSYYGLAGGLGETQYF
j_gene: TRBJ2-3; v_gene: TRBV5-1; d_gene: TRBD2; CDR3aa: CASSLALAGGIDTQYF
j_gene: TRBJ1-6; v_gene: TRBV6-2/TRBV6-3; d_gene: .; CDR3aa: CASTAGQRQVFPLHF
j_gene: TRBJ1-2; v_gene: TRBV6-5; d_gene: .; CDR3aa: CASRKLGILGDGYTF
j_gene: TRBJ2-7; v_gene: TRBV14; d_gene: .; CDR3aa: CASSQAFADGTPSYEQYF
j_gene: TRBJ1-1; v_gene: TRBV27; d_gene: .; CDR3aa: CASSHQGYNTEAFF
j_gene: TRBJ1-1; v_gene: TRBV10-3; d_gene: .; CDR3aa: CAVRTTNTEAFF
j_gene: TRBJ2-2; v_gene: TRBV4-3; d_gene: TRBD2; CDR3aa: CASSQGYPSGGTNTGELFF
j_gene: TRBJ1-6; v_gene: TRBV4-3; d_gene: .; CDR3aa: CASSQGVQGYSPLHF